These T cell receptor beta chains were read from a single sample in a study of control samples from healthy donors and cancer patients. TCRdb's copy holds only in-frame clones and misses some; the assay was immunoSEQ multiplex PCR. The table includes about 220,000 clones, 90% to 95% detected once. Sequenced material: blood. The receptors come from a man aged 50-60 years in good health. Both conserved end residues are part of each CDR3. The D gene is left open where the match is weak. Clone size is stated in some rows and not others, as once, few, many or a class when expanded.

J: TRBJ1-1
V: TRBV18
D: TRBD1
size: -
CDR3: CASSPGTGGNTEAFF
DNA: TGTGCCAGCTCACCAGGGACAGGTGGCAACACTGAAGCTTTCTTT

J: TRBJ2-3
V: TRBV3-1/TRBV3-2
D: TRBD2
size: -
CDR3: CASSQGTSGTTDTQYF
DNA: TGTGCCAGCAGCCAGGGGACTAGCGGTACCACAGATACGCAGTATTTT

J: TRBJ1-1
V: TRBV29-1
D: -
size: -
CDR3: CSVGGSVNTEAFF
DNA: TGCAGCGTTGGGGGGTCTGTGAACACTGAAGCTTTCTTT

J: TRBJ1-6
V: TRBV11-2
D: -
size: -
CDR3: CASSSSYSAYNSPLHF
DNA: TGTGCCAGCAGCTCCTCCTACAGCGCTTATAATTCACCCCTCCACTTT

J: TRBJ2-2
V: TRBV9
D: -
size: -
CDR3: CASSVLPNTGELFF
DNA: TGTGCCAGCAGCGTATTACCCAACACCGGGGAGCTGTTTTTT

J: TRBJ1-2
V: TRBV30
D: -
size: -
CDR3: CAWSVSSYYGYTF
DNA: TGTGCCTGGAGTGTGAGCAGCTACTATGGCTACACCTTC

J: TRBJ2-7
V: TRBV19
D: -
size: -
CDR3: CASSKQSPSGDVAYEQYF
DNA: TGTGCCAGTAGTAAGCAGAGCCCCTCAGGGGATGTGGCCTACGAGCAGTACTTC

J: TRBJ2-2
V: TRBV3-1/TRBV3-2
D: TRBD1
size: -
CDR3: CASSQHRGAGELFF
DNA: TGTGCCAGCAGCCAACACAGGGGGGCCGGGGAGCTGTTTTTT

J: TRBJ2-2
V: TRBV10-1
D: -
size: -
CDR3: CASSQTRSGELFF
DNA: TGCGCCAGCAGCCAAACGCGTTCCGGGGAGCTGTTTTTT

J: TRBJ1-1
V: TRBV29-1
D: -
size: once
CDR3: CSVVGRVNTEAFF
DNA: TGCAGCGTTGTGGGGCGCGTGAACACTGAAGCTTTCTTT

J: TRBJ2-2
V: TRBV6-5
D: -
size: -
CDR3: CASSYNRNTGELFF
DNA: TGTGCCAGCAGTTACAATCGGAACACCGGGGAGCTGTTTTTT

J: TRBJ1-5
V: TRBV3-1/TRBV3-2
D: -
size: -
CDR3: CASSPEGNQPQHF
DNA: TGTGCCAGCAGTCCCGAGGGCAATCAGCCCCAGCATTTT

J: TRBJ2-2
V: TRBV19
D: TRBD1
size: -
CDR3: CASRDRSTGELFF
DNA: TGTGCCAGTCGGGACAGAAGCACCGGGGAGCTGTTTTTT

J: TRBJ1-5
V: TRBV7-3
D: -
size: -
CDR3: CASSLIKDQPQHF
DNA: TGTGCCAGCAGCTTAATAAAGGATCAGCCCCAGCATTTT

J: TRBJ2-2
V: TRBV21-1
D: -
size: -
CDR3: CASSKGTVTGELFF
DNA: TGTGCCAGCAGCAAAGGGACCGTTACCGGGGAGCTGTTTTTT

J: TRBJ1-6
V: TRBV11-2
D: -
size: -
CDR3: CASSFRESNSPLHF
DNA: TGTGCCAGCAGCTTTCGGGAGTCTAATTCACCCCTCCACTTT

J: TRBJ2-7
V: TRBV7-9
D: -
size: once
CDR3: CASSPFRETYEQYF
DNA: TGTGCCAGCAGCCCCTTTAGGGAAACGTACGAGCAGTACTTC

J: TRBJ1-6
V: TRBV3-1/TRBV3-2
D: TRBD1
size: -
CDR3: CASRDRGGASYNSPLHF
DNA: TGTGCCAGCAGGGACAGGGGTGGCGCCTCCTATAATTCACCCCTCCACTTT

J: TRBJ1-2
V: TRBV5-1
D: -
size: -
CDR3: CASSLGEGYTF
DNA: TGCGCCAGCAGCCTCGGGGAGGGCTACACCTTC

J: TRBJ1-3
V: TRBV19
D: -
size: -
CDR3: CASSIYTAAGNTIYF
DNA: TGTGCCAGTAGTATTTATACAGCCGCTGGAAACACCATATATTTT

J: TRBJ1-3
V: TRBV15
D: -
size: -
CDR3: CATSRPGGNTIYF
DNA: TGTGCCACCAGCAGGCCCGGAGGAAACACCATATATTTT

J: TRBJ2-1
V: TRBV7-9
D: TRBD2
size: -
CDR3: CASSLAGSSYNEQFF
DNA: TGTGCCAGCAGCCTAGCGGGGAGCTCCTACAATGAGCAGTTCTTC

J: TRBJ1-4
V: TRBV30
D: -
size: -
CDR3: CAWSGGEGEKLFF
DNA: TGTGCCTGGAGTGGGGGAGAGGGAGAAAAACTGTTTTTT

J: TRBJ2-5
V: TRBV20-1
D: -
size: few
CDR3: CSASIQAQETQYF
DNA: TGCAGTGCTAGTATACAGGCACAAGAGACCCAGTACTTC

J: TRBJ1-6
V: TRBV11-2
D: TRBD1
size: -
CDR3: CASSPLGTTGVEALHF
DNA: TGTGCCAGCTCCCCTTTGGGTACAACAGGGGTGGAGGCCCTCCACTTT

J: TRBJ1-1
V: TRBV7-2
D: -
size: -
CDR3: CASSTYRENTEAFF
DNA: TGTGCCAGCAGCACATACAGGGAAAACACTGAAGCTTTCTTT

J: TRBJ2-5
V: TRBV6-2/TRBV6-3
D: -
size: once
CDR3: CASSSRDFSETQYF
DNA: TGTGCCAGCAGTAGCCGGGACTTTTCAGAGACCCAGTACTTC

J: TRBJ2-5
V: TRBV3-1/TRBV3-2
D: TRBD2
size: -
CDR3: CASSQEDRSGTEKETQYF
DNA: TGTGCCAGCAGCCAAGAAGATCGTAGCGGGACTGAAAAAGAGACCCAGTACTTC

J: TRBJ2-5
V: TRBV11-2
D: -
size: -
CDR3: CASSQWAGIQETQYF
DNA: TGTGCCAGCAGTCAATGGGCGGGCATCCAAGAGACCCAGTACTTC

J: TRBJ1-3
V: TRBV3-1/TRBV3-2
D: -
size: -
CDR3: CASSPDSQNGNTIYF
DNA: TGTGCCAGCAGCCCCGACAGTCAGAATGGAAACACCATATATTTT

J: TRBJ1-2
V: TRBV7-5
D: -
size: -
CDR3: CARSPPRVSGGYTF
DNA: TGTGCCAGAAGCCCCCCAAGAGTGAGCGGTGGCTACACCTTC

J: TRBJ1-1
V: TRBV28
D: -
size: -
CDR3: CASSTTGLNTEAFF
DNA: TGTGCCAGCAGCACGACAGGACTGAACACTGAAGCTTTCTTT

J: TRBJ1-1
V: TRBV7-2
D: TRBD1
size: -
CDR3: CASSLGDRANTEAFF
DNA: TGTGCCAGCAGCTTAGGCGACAGGGCGAACACTGAAGCTTTCTTT

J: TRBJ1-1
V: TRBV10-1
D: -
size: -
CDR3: CASSESSRGEAFF
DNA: TGCGCCAGCAGTGAGTCGAGTAGGGGTGAAGCTTTCTTT

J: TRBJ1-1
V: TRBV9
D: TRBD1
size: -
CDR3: CASSGSGTGYTEAFF
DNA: TGTGCCAGCAGCGGTTCCGGGACAGGGTACACTGAAGCTTTCTTT

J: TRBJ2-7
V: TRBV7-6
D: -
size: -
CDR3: CASSLESGINYEQYF
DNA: TGTGCCAGCAGCTTAGAATCTGGGATTAACTACGAGCAGTACTTC

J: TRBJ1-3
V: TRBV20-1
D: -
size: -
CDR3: CSASEGAGNTIYF
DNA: TGCAGTGCTAGTGAGGGCGCTGGAAACACCATATATTTT

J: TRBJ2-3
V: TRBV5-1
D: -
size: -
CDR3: CASSLAVVLAERTDTQYF
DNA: TGCGCCAGCAGCTTGGCCGTAGTCTTGGCGGAAAGAACAGATACGCAGTATTTT

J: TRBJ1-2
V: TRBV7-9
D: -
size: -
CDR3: CASSSSGYGYTF
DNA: TGTGCCAGCAGCTCAAGTGGCTATGGCTACACCTTC

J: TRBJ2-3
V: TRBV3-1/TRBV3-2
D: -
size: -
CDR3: CASSLRGAGTDTQYF
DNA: TGTGCCAGCAGCCTTCGGGGGGCCGGCACAGATACGCAGTATTTT

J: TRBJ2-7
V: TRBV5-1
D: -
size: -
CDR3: CASSLAVTGHEQYF
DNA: TGCGCCAGCAGCTTGGCCGTAACCGGACACGAGCAGTACTTC

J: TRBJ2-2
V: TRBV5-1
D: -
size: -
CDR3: CASQVQGSSTGELFF
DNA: TGCGCCAGCCAGGTCCAGGGATCTTCCACCGGGGAGCTGTTTTTT

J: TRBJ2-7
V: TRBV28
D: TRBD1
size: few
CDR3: CASVTTGQGHHEQYF
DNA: TGTGCCAGCGTCACTACGGGACAGGGGCACCACGAGCAGTACTTC

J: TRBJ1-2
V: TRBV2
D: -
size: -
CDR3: CASSEDGQQYGYTF
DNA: TGTGCCAGCAGTGAGGACGGACAGCAGTATGGCTACACCTTC

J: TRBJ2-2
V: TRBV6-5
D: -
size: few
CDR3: CASPETNTGELFF
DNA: TGTGCCAGTCCAGAGACGAACACCGGGGAGCTGTTTTTT

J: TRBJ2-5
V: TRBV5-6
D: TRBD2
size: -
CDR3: CASSQRSSGGQETQYF
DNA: TGTGCCAGCAGCCAAAGGTCTAGCGGGGGGCAAGAGACCCAGTACTTC

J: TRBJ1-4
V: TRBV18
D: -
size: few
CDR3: CASSHGTVATNEKLFF
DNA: TGTGCCAGCTCACATGGAACGGTAGCAACTAATGAAAAACTGTTTTTT

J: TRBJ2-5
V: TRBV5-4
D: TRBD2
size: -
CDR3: CASSPGGADETQYF
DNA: TGTGCCAGCAGCCCCGGGGGGGCCGACGAGACCCAGTACTTC

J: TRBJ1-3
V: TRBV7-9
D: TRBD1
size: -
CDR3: CASSAQGAGNTIYF
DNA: TGTGCCAGCAGCGCCCAGGGGGCGGGAAACACCATATATTTT

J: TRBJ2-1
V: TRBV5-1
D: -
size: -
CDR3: CASSLRGNNEQFF
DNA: TGCGCCAGCAGCTTAAGAGGAAACAATGAGCAGTTCTTC

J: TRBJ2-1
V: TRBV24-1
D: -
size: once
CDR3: CATSDVSGGEQFF
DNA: TGTGCCACCAGTGATGTGAGTGGGGGTGAGCAGTTCTTC

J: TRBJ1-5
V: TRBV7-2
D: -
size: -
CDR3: CASSSLFSPQHF
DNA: TGTGCCAGCAGCTCCTTGTTCTCGCCCCAGCATTTT

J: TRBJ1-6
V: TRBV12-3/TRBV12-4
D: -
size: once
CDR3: CASSSEANSPLHF
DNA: TGTGCCAGCAGCTCGGAGGCGAATTCACCCCTCCACTTT

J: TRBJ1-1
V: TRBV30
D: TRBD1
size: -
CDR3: CAWARQGGTEAFF
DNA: TGTGCCTGGGCTAGACAGGGGGGAACTGAAGCTTTCTTT

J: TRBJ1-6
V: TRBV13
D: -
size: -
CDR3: CASNKGSAPLHF
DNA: TGTGCCAGCAACAAAGGTTCGGCTCCCCTCCACTTT

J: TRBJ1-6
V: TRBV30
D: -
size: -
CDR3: CAWSARQGGPPLHF
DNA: TGTGCCTGGAGTGCTAGACAAGGTGGGCCTCCCCTCCACTTT

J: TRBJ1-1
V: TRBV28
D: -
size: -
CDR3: CASTIRGYTEAFF
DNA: TGTGCCAGCACCATCCGGGGGTACACTGAAGCTTTCTTT

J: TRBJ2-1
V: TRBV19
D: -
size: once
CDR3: CASSIVADEQFF
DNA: TGTGCCAGTAGTATAGTGGCGGATGAGCAGTTCTTC

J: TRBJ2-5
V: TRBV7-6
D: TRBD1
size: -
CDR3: CASSLPRDRGRETQYF
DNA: TGTGCCAGCAGCTTACCACGGGACAGGGGAAGAGAGACCCAGTACTTC

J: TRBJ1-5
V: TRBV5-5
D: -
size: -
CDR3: CASSLDSFSNQPQHF
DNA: TGTGCCAGCAGCTTGGACAGCTTTAGCAATCAGCCCCAGCATTTT